This T cell receptor beta chain was obtained from a study of T cells in Graves' hyperthyroidism and ophthalmopathy. The CDR3 is made up of 15 amino acids. Germline V gene lookup returns CDR1 LGHDT and CDR2 YNNKEL (reference sequence). The TCR beta CDR3 regions underwent amplification using RNA transcripts as the source. The HTBI primer set served for first-round RT-PCR of the TCR CDR3. TCRdb re-called the multiplex PCR reads through MiXCR, storing one row per CDR3 protein. This sample has some 350,000 distinct CDR3 sequences, with around 16% found just once. Comment on this clonotype: Sequence at one end of the junction differs from germline and may be a read error.

Any symptoms of ophthalmopathy came after the first hyperthyroidism diagnosis, from which the blood sample dates. The sequenced sample was blood. The TCR originated in a woman aged 18-29 years with Graves' hyperthyroidism that later progressed to Graves' ophthalmopathy. The chain links TRBV3-1 to TRBJ2-1; 11 bases are shared with TRBD2. The CDR3 DNA sequence: TGTGCCAACAGCCAAGCGGGACTAGCGGTTATGGAACAGTTCTTC. Translation gives CANSQAGLAVMEQFF.